A single TCR beta chain is shown here with its context. Its antigen is undetermined. Vbeta (60) and Jbeta (13) primers were used in the PCR. Clones were read by immunoSEQ multiplex PCR, and TCRdb kept only the in-frame ones, dropping some. The profile shows approximately 100,000 clones, more than 65% of them singletons. This specimen comes from a study of cytomegalovirus exposure and HLA in healthy donors. Study conclusions and caveats: The study put under 200 TCR beta chains on its list as cytomegalovirus-associated.

The V end lost 2 bases, the J end lost 4 bases, and 8 bases lay between the germline ends. CDR1 and CDR2 from the germline V gene are MNHEY and SMNVEV (reference sequence). The length of the CDR3 is 13 residues. Sequencing input: PBMCs. The clonotype was recovered from a woman aged 18-29 years in good health and CMV-seropositive. This chain uses TRBV27 with TRBJ1-1; D not resolved. The CDR3 DNA reads as TGTGCCAGCAGTTTAGCGGTGGGCACTGAAGCTTTCTTT. It specifies CASSLAVGTEAFF.